The next 26 T cell receptor beta chains were all read from a single sample in a study of Ad26.COV2.S vaccination and SARS-CoV-2 variants. Data came from immunoSEQ multiplex PCR; TCRdb stores just in-frame clones and leaves some out. This table has hundreds of thousands of clones, 83% appearing once. Treatment here: around 19 received Ad26.COV2.S at low or high dose, single or two shots; 5 received placebo; per-sample allocation not given. Repertoires come from day 63 after the first vaccine or placebo injection. The sequencing here drew on peripheral blood, taken in a trial of Ad26.COV2.S vaccine versus placebo. These receptors originate from a person aged 18-65 years who received the Ad26.COV2.S COVID-19 vaccine or a placebo.

This chain connects TRBV7-9 to TRBJ1-6; D is possibly TRBD1 (6 bases). The CDR3 runs to 16 residues. Germline CDR1 and CDR2: SEHNR and FQNEAQ (reference sequence). The ends were cut back, 0 bases at V and 8 bases at J, with 14 bases in the middle. The CDR3, as DNA: TGTGCCAGCAGCTTAGCGCTACAGGGTCCGGATTCACCCCTCCACTTT. It yields the protein CASSLALQGPDSPLHF. Full variable domain (missing parts from reference TRBV7-9 and TRBJ1-6): DTGVSQNPRHKITKRGQNVTFRCDPISEHNRLYWYRQTLGQGPEFLTYFQNEAQLEKSRLLSDRFSAERPKGSFSTLEIQRTEQGDSAMYLCASSLALQGPDSPLHFGNGTRLTVT.

The chain recombines TRBV7-9 with TRBJ1-1, with 8 positions matching TRBD1. CDR1 is SEHNR, CDR2 FQNEAQ, per germline (reference sequence). The CDR3 length is 18 residues. Trimming at V came to 5 bases and at J to 3 bases, leaving 17 bases not matched to a gene. CDR3 amino acids: CASSPPRGQGIWHTEAFF. The CDR3 coding sequence is TGTGCCAGCAGCCCCCCCCGAGGACAGGGTATTTGGCACACTGAAGCTTTCTTT.

J is TRBJ2-3 and V is TRBV2; D not resolved. Trimming took 3 bases from V and 6 from J, leaving 7 bases between them. CDR3 length: 12 residues. CDR1 is SNHLY, CDR2 FYNNEI, per germline. The DNA of the CDR3 is TGTGCCAGCAGTGAGGCGAGGGATACGCAGTATTTT. Amino acid sequence: CASSEARDTQYF. Full variable domain (remainder filled in from reference TRBV2 and TRBJ2-3): EPEVTQTPSHQVTQMGQEVILRCVPISNHLYFYWYRQILGQKVEFLVSFYNNEISEKSEIFDDQFSVERPDGSNFTLKIRSTKLEDSAMYFCASSEARDTQYFGPGTRLTVL.

This sequence joins TRBV7-9 and TRBJ1-6; D gene uncertain. The CDR3 loop spans 11 amino acids. Per the germline V gene, CDR1 is SEHNR and CDR2 is FQNEAQ (reference sequence). Trimming cost V 5 bases and J 7 bases, with 3 bases left between them. This chain's CDR3 is CASSRNSPLHF. The DNA of the CDR3 is TGTGCCAGCAGCAGAAATTCACCCCTCCACTTT.

The chain carries TRBV6-5 and TRBJ2-5; perhaps TRBD2 as D (6 bases). The CDR3 is 13 residues long. The germline gives CDR1 MNHEY, CDR2 SVGAGI. The germline V and J ends were trimmed by 7 bases and 3 bases, with 12 bases remaining between them. CDR3 sequence: CASIGTFKETQYF. As DNA, the CDR3 is TGTGCCAGCATCGGGACTTTTAAAGAGACCCAGTACTTC.

V and J are TRBV2 and TRBJ2-5; tentative D call: TRBD1 (6 bases). V shed 5 bases and J shed 5 bases, with 12 bases lying between them. This CDR3 comprises 13 residues. Per germline, CDR1 SNHLY and CDR2 FYNNEI. The chain's CDR3 is CASSWGREETQYF. The CDR3 region has the DNA TGTGCCAGCAGTTGGGGGCGCGAGGAGACCCAGTACTTC.

This chain joins TRBV9 and TRBJ2-1, with D possibly being TRBD2 (5 bases). The CDR3 sequence is 14 residues long. V was shortened by 4 bases and J by 8 bases, with 16 bases between the two germline ends. The germline gives CDR1 SGDLS, CDR2 YYNGEE. The CDR3 bases are TGTGCCAGCAGCACCCACGCTCTAGCCCATGAGCAGTTCTTC. Residues: CASSTHALAHEQFF.

The chain joins TRBV5-1 to TRBJ1-1; 8 bases agree with TRBD1. CDR1 is SGHRS, CDR2 YFSETQ, per germline. The J segment lost 5 bases and the V segment lost 6 bases, leaving 12 bases of the junction unmatched. The CDR3 is 15 residues long. In DNA, the CDR3 is TGCGCCAGCACGATATGGGGGACAGGAGTGACTGAAGCTTTCTTT. As protein: CASTIWGTGVTEAFF.

The rearrangement uses TRBV5-4 and TRBJ1-1, with no clear D. The germline V gene has CDR1 SGHNT and CDR2 YYREEE (reference sequence). V lost 1 base to trimming and J lost 1 base, with 8 bases between them. This CDR3 spans 14 amino acids. CDR3 residues: CASSLWTGNTEAFF. The CDR3 region has the DNA TGTGCCAGCAGCTTGTGGACCGGGAACACTGAAGCTTTCTTT.

This chain uses TRBV27 with TRBJ2-7; D might be TRBD2 (5 bases). The V end lost 6 bases, the J end lost 5 bases, and 14 bases lay between the germline ends. The CDR3 is made up of 13 amino acids. CDR1 and CDR2 (germline): MNHEY, SMNVEV (reference sequence). CDR3 sequence reads: CASRDLPGNEQYF. In DNA, the CDR3 is TGTGCCAGCAGGGACCTACCGGGAAACGAGCAGTACTTC.

The V call is TRBV5-1, the J call TRBJ1-1; 11 nucleotides line up with TRBD1. The junction had 7 bases not matched to a gene; V was cut back by 5 bases and J by 4 bases. The V gene's germline CDR1 is SGHRS and CDR2 YFSETQ. The CDR3 has 15 residues. CDR3 protein: CASSFAGTGGTEAFF. The CDR3 DNA is TGCGCCAGCAGTTTCGCCGGGACAGGGGGCACTGAAGCTTTCTTT.

The chain employs TRBV30 and TRBJ2-1; D assignment may be TRBD1 or TRBD2 (5 bases each). Germline V gene data show CDR1 as GTSNPN and CDR2 as SVGIG (reference sequence). This CDR3 has 13 residues. Trimming shortened V by 2 bases and J by 7 bases, and 12 bases separated the two germline ends. The CDR3 region is CAWSRWGKNEQFF. The CDR3 bases are TGTGCCTGGAGTCGGTGGGGGAAGAATGAGCAGTTCTTC.

This chain connects TRBV6-5 to TRBJ1-6, with D uncertain. Per germline, CDR1 MNHEY and CDR2 SVGAGI. The CDR3 loop spans 16 amino acids. Deletions cut 0 bases from V and 8 bases from J, with 14 bases between. CDR3 residues: CASSYSRRMVYSPLHF. CDR3 in DNA: TGTGCCAGCAGTTACTCGCGCAGAATGGTTTATTCACCCCTCCACTTT.

CDR3: CASSLESRNTGELFF. In nucleotides, the CDR3 is TGTGCCAGCAGCTTGGAATCTCGGAACACCGGGGAGCTGTTTTTT. The chain is built from TRBV5-4 and TRBJ2-2; unclear D gene. V was trimmed by 0 bases and J by 1 base, leaving 7 bases between them. This CDR3 is built from 15 residues. Germline CDR1 SGHNT, CDR2 YYREEE (reference sequence).

This chain links TRBV14 with TRBJ1-1; a weak D match, TRBD1 (6 bases). The V and J ends lost 4 bases and 5 bases respectively, with 17 bases between them. Germline V gene sequence: CDR1 SGHDN, CDR2 FVKESK. The CDR3 has 15 amino acids. CDR3 coding DNA: TGTGCCAGCAGCCGCGGGGGCAGGGCGGAAACTGAAGCTTTCTTT. Translation: CASSRGGRAETEAFF.

The chain carries TRBV4-1 and TRBJ1-1; 7 nucleotides agree with TRBD1. V shed 1 base and J 7 bases; nucleotides not matched to a gene: 18. Germline V gene sequence: CDR1 MGHRA, CDR2 YSYEKL. This CDR3 has 18 residues. The CDR3 DNA sequence: TGCGCCAGCAGCCAAGGCCCCCTGCGGGTCGGGACAGACAATGAAGCTTTCTTT. Residues: CASSQGPLRVGTDNEAFF.

The V call is TRBV29-1, the J call TRBJ2-1; possibly TRBD2 for D (6 bases). Looked up from germline, CDR1 is SQVTM and CDR2 is ANQGSEA. The germline V and J ends were trimmed by 6 bases and 7 bases, with 19 bases remaining between them. This CDR3 has 14 residues. Written as DNA, the CDR3 is TGCAGCGTAGTCCCCCTAGCGATAGTTAATGAGCAGTTCTTC. Translating it yields CSVVPLAIVNEQFF.

The gene calls are TRBV5-1 and TRBJ1-2; D not certain. The CDR3 extends over 13 amino acids. Germline V gives CDR1 SGHRS, CDR2 YFSETQ. V lost 1 base and J 2 bases, leaving 6 bases between the germline ends. CDR3 DNA sequence: TGCGCCAGCAGCTTGCCTCCCAACTATGGCTACACCTTC. Its translation is CASSLPPNYGYTF. The full variable domain, with the rest looked up from reference TRBV5-1 and TRBJ1-2, is KAGVTQTPRYLIKTRGQQVTLSCSPISGHRSVSWYQQTPGQGLQFLFEYFSETQRNKGNFPGRFSGRQFSNSRSEMNVSTLELGDSALYLCASSLPPNYGYTFGSGTRLTVV.

This clone was found once. V usage is TRBV28 and J usage is TRBJ2-2, with D perhaps matching TRBD1 (5 bases). V was shortened by 8 bases and J by 0 bases, with 13 bases between the two germline ends. Germline CDR1 reads MDHEN; CDR2 reads SYDVKM. The CDR3 is made up of 15 amino acids. CDR3 region: CASYRAGTNTGELFF. Written as DNA, the CDR3 is TGTGCCAGCTATAGGGCAGGGACGAACACCGGGGAGCTGTTTTTT.

This clone appeared once. The J gene is TRBJ2-2, the V gene TRBV4-3; D might be TRBD1 (5 bases). The CDR3 covers 15 residues. Germline lookup yields CDR1 LGHNA and CDR2 YSLEER. V lost 6 bases and J lost 5, with 16 bases in between. In DNA, the CDR3 is TGCGCCAGCAGTCCCCGAGACAGATGGACCGGGGAGCTGTTTTTT. It translates to CASSPRDRWTGELFF.

DNA for the CDR3: TGTGCCAGCAGCTTAGTGGGCCCTGCGAACTATGGCTACACCTTC. This codes for CASSLVGPANYGYTF. The rearrangement uses TRBV7-8 and TRBJ1-2, with D unclear. Germline lookup yields CDR1 SGHVS and CDR2 FQNEAQ. Trimming took 1 base from V and 2 from J, leaving 11 bases between them. This CDR3 spans 15 amino acids.

This sequence joins TRBV14 and TRBJ2-1, with 9 bases fitting TRBD2. This CDR3 region has 16 residues. The ends lost 3 bases at V and 4 bases at J; junction bases unmatched: 7. Germline lookup yields CDR1 SGHDN and CDR2 FVKESK. The CDR3 spells CASSQSTSGPYNEQFF. In DNA form, the CDR3 reads TGTGCCAGCAGCCAGAGCACTAGCGGGCCTTACAATGAGCAGTTCTTC.

V usage is TRBV11-2 and J usage is TRBJ1-1; D is unresolved. Germline V lookup: CDR1 SGHAT, CDR2 FQNNGV. The CDR3 loop spans 13 amino acids. V lost 1 base and J 4 bases, leaving 7 bases between the germline ends. The CDR3, as DNA: TGTGCCAGCAGCTTAGTGGACTTCACTGAAGCTTTCTTT. This codes for CASSLVDFTEAFF.

This clone was counted at least ten times. The chain has TRBV9 and TRBJ1-6; D is unclear. The CDR3 consists of 14 residues. Looked up from germline, CDR1 is SGDLS and CDR2 is YYNGEE. V lost 2 bases and J 7 bases, leaving 10 bases between the germline ends. The CDR3 region has the DNA TGTGCCAGCAGCGTCAAGGGTGAAAATTCACCCCTCCACTTT. It yields the protein CASSVKGENSPLHF.

V and J are TRBV19 and TRBJ1-5; D gene unclear. Germline CDR1 and CDR2: LNHDA and SQIVND (reference sequence). V was trimmed by 3 bases and J by 0 bases, leaving 9 bases between them. There are 15 residues in the CDR3. The CDR3 sequence: CASSIGQYSNQPQHF. The CDR3 DNA is TGTGCCAGTAGTATCGGGCAGTATAGCAATCAGCCCCAGCATTTT.

The chain is built from TRBV21-1 and TRBJ1-5. TRBV21-1 is classified as a pseudogene. This CDR3 spans 16 amino acids. The CDR3 DNA reads as TGTGCCAGCAGCAAAGTCGGTCGGGTAGGCGCTCAGCCCCAGCATTTT. Protein: CASSKVGRVGAQPQHF.